A selection of T cell receptor beta chains follows, all from one sample in a study of blood T cells in healthy people across ages. One entry per CDR3 protein results from TCRdb running MiXCR on the 5' RACE reads. Seen here are around 1,500,000 distinct CDR3 sequences, around 39% observed once, and the top ten hold roughly 7.9%. Sequenced sample: blood. The receptors shown here come from a young woman in good health. Both conserved end residues are part of each CDR3. D genes are given only for firm matches. Only part of the rows carry a size: once, few, many, or a class if the clone is expanded.

V	size	J	D	DNA	CDR3
TRBV10-3	many	TRBJ1-2	-	TGTGCCATCAGTTCTACGGGACAAGACTATGGCTACACCTTC	CAISSTGQDYGYTF
TRBV6-2/TRBV6-3	-	TRBJ2-7	TRBD1	TGTGCCAGCAGTTACTCGAGGGGGCGGCTAGTCCCCTCTCACGAGCAGTACTTC	CASSYSRGRLVPSHEQYF
TRBV6-5	few	TRBJ2-7	TRBD1	TGTGCCAGCAGTACTCGGGACAGTACCTCCGAGCAGTACTTC	CASSTRDSTSEQYF
TRBV7-2	-	TRBJ2-7	TRBD2	TGTGCCAGCACCCGAGCGGGAACCTACGGGGAGCAGTACTTC	CASTRAGTYGEQYF
TRBV7-8	few	TRBJ2-7	-	TGTGCCAGCAGTCCCTACGGGCAGGGGCCCTCCTACGAGCAGTACTTC	CASSPYGQGPSYEQYF
TRBV6-1	-	TRBJ2-3	-	TGTGCCACCCTCTCCGGGCCGGGAGGCACAGATACGCAGTATTTT	CATLSGPGGTDTQYF
TRBV12-3/TRBV12-4	-	TRBJ1-3	-	TGTGCCAGCAGTGCCTCCGCTGGAAACACCATATATTTT	CASSASAGNTIYF
TRBV3-1	-	TRBJ2-2	TRBD2	TGTGCCAGCAGCCAAGGGCTAGCGGGGGTGTCCGGGGAGCTGTTTTTT	CASSQGLAGVSGELFF
TRBV2	-	TRBJ2-7	-	TGTGCCAGCATATACTACGAGCAGTACTTC	CASIYYEQYF
TRBV4-1	few	TRBJ2-5	TRBD2	TGCGCCAGCAGCCAAGGAGCGGGGGGGCCCCAAGAGACCCAGTACTTC	CASSQGAGGPQETQYF
TRBV7-9	-	TRBJ2-1	-	TGTGCCAGCAGCTTCGATACGAGCTCCTACAATGAGCAGTTCTTC	CASSFDTSSYNEQFF
TRBV2	-	TRBJ2-1	TRBD2	TGTGCCAGCAGTGAGGGACTAGGGTATGAGCAGTTCTTC	CASSEGLGYEQFF
TRBV6-1	-	TRBJ1-1	TRBD1	TGTGCTACGGGACAGATAAACACTGAAGCTTTCTTT	CATGQINTEAFF
TRBV6-6	-	TRBJ1-1	TRBD1	TGTGCCAGCAGTTACACGGAACAGGGGATTGGTGGAGCTTTCTTT	CASSYTEQGIGGAFF
TRBV5-1	-	TRBJ1-2	TRBD1	TGCGCCAGCAGCTTGTTCTCGGGACAGGGCTATGGCTACACCTTC	CASSLFSGQGYGYTF
TRBV7-6	-	TRBJ2-5	-	TGTGCCACCACGAAGAGGATTCTTGGGACCCAGTACTTC	CATTKRILGTQYF
TRBV11-2	-	TRBJ2-5	-	TGTGCCAGCCTACAATGGGGACAAAGAGGGTTAGACCAAGAGACCCAGTACTTC	CASLQWGQRGLDQETQYF